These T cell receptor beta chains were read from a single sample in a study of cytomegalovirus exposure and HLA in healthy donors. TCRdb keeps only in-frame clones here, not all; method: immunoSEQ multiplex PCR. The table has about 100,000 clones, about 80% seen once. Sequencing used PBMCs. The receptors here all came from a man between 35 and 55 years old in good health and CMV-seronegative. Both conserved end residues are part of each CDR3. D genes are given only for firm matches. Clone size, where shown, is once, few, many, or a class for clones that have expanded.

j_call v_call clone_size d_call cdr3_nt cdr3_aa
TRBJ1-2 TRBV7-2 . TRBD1 TGTGCCAGCAGCTTATCGGCCACTGGACAGGGAGACTATGGCTACACCTTC CASSLSATGQGDYGYTF
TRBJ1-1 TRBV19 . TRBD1 TGTGCCAGTAGTTTCAGACAGGGGGTGGAAACTGAAGCTTTCTTT CASSFRQGVETEAFF
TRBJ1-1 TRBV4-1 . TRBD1 TGCGCCAGCAGCCAAGATTACCGACAGGGAAGCACTGAAGCTTTCTTT CASSQDYRQGSTEAFF
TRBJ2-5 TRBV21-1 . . TGTGCCAGCAGCAAAGCGCAGGCAAGGGGGTTCCCCTGGGAGACCCAGTACTTC CASSKAQARGFPWETQYF
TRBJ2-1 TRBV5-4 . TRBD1 TGTGCCAGCAGCTTGGCCAGGACAGGGGCTTTGAGCTCCTACAATGAGCAGTTCTTC CASSLARTGALSSYNEQFF
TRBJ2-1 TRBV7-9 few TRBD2 TGTGCCAGCAGCTCCCCTAGCGGGGGGGCGTCGGAGCAGTTCTTC CASSSPSGGASEQFF
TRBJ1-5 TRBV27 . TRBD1 TGTGCCAGCAGTTTACAGGGGGCGAATCAGCCCCAGCATTTT CASSLQGANQPQHF
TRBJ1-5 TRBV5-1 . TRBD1 TGCGCCAGCAGCTTGGGAGACAGGGGGACTCAGCCCCAGCATTTT CASSLGDRGTQPQHF
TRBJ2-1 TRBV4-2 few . TGTGCCAGCAGCCAAGGGAGGGGGGGGGACAATGAGCAGTTCTTC CASSQGRGGDNEQFF
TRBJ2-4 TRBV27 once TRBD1 TGTGCCAGCAGTTTAGACGGACAGGGCGGAAACATTCAGTACTTC CASSLDGQGGNIQYF
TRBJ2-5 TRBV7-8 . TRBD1 TGTGCCAGCAGCTTAGTCGACAGGGTGACCGAGACCCAGTACTTC CASSLVDRVTETQYF
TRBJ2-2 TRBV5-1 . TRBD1 TGCGCCAGCAGCTTGGTGTCTCAGGGGGCGAACACCGGGGAGCTGTTTTTT CASSLVSQGANTGELFF
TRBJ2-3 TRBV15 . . TGTGCCACCAGCAGGTCCCGCGGGGGCACTAGCACAGATACGCAGTATTTT CATSRSRGGTSTDTQYF
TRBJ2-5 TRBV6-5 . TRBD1 TGTGCCAGCAGTACAGGGACAGGCCAAGAGACCCAGTACTTC CASSTGTGQETQYF
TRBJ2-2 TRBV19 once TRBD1 TGTGCCAGTAGTATGGTGGACAGGGGGAGCGGGGGTGACGGGGAGCTGTTTTTT CASSMVDRGSGGDGELFF
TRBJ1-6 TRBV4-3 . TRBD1 TGCGCCAGCAGCCAAGATGCCAGGGGGACAATTAATTCACCCCTCCACTTT CASSQDARGTINSPLHF
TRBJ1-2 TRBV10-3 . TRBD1 TGTGCCATCAGACCCCAACAGGGGGAAAGCTATGGCTACACCTTC CAIRPQQGESYGYTF